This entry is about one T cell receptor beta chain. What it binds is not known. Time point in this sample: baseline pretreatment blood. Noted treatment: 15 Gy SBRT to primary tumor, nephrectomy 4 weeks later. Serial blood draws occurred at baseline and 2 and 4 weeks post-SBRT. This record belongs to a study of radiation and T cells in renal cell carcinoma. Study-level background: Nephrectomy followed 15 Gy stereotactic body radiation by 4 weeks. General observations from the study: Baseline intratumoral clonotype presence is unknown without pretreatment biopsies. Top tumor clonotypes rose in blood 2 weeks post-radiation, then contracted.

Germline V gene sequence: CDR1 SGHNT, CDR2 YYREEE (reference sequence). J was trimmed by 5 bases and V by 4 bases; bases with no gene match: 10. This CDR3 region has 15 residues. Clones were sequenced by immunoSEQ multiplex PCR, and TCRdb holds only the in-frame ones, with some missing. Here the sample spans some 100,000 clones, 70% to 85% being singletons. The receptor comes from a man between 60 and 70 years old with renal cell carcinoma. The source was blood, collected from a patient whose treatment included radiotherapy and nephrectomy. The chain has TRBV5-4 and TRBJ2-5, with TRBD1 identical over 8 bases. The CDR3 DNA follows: TGTGCCAGCAGCCCCCCTGGACAGGGTTCGGAGACCCAGTACTTC. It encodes CASSPPGQGSETQYF.